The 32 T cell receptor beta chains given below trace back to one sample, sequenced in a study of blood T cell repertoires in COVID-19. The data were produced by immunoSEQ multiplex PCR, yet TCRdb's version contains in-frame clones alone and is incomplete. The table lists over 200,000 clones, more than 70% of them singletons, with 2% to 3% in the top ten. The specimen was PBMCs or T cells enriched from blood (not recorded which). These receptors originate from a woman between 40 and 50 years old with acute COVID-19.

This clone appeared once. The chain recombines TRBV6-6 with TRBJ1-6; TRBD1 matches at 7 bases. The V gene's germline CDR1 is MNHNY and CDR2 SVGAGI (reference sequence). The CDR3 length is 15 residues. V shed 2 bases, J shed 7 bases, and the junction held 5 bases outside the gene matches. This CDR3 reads CASSYAGQRNSPLHF. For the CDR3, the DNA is TGTGCCAGCAGTTACGCGGGACAGAGAAATTCACCCCTCCACTTT.

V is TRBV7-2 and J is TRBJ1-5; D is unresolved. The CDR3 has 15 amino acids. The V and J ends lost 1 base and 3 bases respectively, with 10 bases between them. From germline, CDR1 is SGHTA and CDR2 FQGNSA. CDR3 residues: CASSLGLRDNQPQHF. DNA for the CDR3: TGTGCCAGCAGCTTAGGTCTACGGGACAATCAGCCCCAGCATTTT.

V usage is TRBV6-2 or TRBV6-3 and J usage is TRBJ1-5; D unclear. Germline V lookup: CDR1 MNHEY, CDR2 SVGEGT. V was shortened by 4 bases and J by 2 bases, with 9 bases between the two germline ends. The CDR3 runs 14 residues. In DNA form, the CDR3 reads TGTGCCAGCAGTTTAATGGCAGGCAATCAGCCCCAGCATTTT. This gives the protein CASSLMAGNQPQHF.

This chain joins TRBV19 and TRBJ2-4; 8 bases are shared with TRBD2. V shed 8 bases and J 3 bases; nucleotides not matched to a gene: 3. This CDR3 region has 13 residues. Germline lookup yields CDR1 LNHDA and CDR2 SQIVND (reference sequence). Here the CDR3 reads CASREGGKNIQYF. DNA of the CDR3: TGTGCCAGTCGGGAGGGGGGCAAAAACATTCAGTACTTC.

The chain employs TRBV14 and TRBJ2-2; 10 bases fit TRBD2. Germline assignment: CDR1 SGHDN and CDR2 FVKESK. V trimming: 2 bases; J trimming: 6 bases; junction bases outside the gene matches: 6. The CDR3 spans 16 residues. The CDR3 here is CASSQRLAGVAGELFF. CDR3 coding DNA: TGTGCCAGCAGCCAACGGCTAGCGGGAGTTGCCGGGGAGCTGTTTTTT.

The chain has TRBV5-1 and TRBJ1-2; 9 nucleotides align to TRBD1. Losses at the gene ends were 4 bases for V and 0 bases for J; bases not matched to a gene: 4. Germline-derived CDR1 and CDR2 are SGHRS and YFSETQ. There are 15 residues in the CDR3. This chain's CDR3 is CASSIRTGANYGYTF. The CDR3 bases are TGCGCCAGCAGCATCCGGACAGGGGCTAACTATGGCTACACCTTC.

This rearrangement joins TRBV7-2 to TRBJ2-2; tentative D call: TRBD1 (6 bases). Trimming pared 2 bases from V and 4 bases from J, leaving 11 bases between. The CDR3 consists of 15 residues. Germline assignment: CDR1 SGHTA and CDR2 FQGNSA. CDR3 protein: CASSLPAGATGELFF. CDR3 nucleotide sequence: TGTGCCAGCAGCTTACCCGCAGGGGCCACCGGGGAGCTGTTTTTT.

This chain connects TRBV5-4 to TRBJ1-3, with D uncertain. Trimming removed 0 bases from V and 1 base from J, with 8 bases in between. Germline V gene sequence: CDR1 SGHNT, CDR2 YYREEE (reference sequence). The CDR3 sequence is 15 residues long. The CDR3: CASSLAGDSGNTIYF. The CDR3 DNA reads TGTGCCAGCAGCTTGGCGGGAGATTCTGGAAACACCATATATTTT. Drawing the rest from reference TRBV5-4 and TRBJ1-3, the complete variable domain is ETGVTQSPTHLIKTRGQQVTLRCSSQSGHNTVSWYQQALGQGPQFIFQYYREEENGRGNFPPRFSGLQFPNYSSELNVNALELDDSALYLCASSLAGDSGNTIYFGEGSWLTVV.

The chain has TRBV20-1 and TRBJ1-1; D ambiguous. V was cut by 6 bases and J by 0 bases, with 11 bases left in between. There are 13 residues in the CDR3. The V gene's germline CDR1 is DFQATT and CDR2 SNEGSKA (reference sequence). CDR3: CSASRGVNTEAFF. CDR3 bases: TGCAGTGCGAGTCGAGGAGTGAACACTGAAGCTTTCTTT.

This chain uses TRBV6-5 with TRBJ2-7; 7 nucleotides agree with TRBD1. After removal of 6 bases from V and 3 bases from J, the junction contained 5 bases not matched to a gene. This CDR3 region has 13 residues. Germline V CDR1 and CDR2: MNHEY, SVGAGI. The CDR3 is CASRGQVGYEQYV. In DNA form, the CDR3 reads TGTGCCAGCAGAGGACAGGTGGGCTACGAGCAGTACGTC.

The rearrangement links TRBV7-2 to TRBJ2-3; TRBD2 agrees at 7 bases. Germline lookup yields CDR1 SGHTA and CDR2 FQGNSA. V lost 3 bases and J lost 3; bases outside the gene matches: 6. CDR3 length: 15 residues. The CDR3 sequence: CASSLGGSDTDTQYF. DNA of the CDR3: TGTGCCAGCAGCTTGGGGGGGTCTGATACAGATACGCAGTATTTT.

CDR3 residues: CASSLSSYEQYF. The CDR3 DNA sequence: TGTGCCAGCAGCCTTAGCTCCTACGAGCAGTACTTC. This chain links TRBV2 with TRBJ2-7; D is unclear. Germline V gene sequence: CDR1 SNHLY, CDR2 FYNNEI. The CDR3 runs 12 residues. V was shortened by 6 bases and J by 0 bases, with 6 bases between the two germline ends. The variable domain in full, completed from reference TRBV2 and TRBJ2-7, reads EPEVTQTPSHQVTQMGQEVILRCVPISNHLYFYWYRQILGQKVEFLVSFYNNEISEKSEIFDDQFSVERPDGSNFTLKIRSTKLEDSAMYFCASSLSSYEQYFGPGTRLTVT.

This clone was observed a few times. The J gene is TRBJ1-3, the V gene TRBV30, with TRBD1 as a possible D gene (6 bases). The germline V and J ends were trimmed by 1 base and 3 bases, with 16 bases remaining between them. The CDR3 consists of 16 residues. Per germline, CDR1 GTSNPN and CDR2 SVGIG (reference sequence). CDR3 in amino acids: CAWSGGRGDIGNTIYF. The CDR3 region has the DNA TGTGCCTGGAGTGGGGGCAGGGGAGATATTGGAAACACCATATATTTT.

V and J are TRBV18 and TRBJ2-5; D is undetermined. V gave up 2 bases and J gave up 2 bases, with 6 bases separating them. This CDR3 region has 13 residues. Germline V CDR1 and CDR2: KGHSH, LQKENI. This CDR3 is CASSPGNQETQYF. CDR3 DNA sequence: TGTGCCAGCTCACCAGGCAATCAAGAGACCCAGTACTTC.

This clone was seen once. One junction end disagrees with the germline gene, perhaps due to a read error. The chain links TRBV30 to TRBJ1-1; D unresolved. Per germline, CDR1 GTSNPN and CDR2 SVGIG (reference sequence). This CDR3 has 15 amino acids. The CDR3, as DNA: TGTGCCTGGAGTCCCCTGGGGTACGGGAACTCTGAAGCTTTCTTT. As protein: CAWSPLGYGNSEAFF.

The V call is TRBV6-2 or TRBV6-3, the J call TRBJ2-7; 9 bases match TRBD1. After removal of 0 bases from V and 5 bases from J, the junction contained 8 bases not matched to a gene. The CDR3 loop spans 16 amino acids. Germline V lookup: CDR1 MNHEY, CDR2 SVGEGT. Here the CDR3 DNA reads TGTGCCAGCAGTTACTCGGTGACAGGGGGGAGGAACGAGCAGTACTTC. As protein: CASSYSVTGGRNEQYF.

CDR3 residues: CASSFSGQGNTEAFF. In DNA, the CDR3 is TGCGCCAGCAGCTTTTCCGGACAGGGGAACACTGAAGCTTTCTTT. This chain connects TRBV5-1 to TRBJ1-1; the match to TRBD1 covers 8 bases. Germline CDR1 and CDR2: SGHRS and YFSETQ. The CDR3 covers 15 residues. V was clipped by 2 bases and J by 1 base; unmatched bases: 4.

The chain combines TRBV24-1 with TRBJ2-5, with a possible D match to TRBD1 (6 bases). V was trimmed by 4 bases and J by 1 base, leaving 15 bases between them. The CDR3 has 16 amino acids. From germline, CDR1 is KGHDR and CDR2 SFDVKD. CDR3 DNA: TGTGCCACCAGTGACCCCCCGGGCAGGGGCCAAGAGACCCAGTACTTC. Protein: CATSDPPGRGQETQYF.

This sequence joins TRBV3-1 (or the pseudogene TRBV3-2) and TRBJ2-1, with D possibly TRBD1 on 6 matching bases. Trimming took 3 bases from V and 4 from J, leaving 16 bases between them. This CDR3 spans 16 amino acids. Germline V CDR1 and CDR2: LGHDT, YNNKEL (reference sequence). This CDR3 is CASSHTPGHVYNEQFF. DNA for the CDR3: TGTGCCAGCAGCCATACCCCGGGACACGTGTACAATGAGCAGTTCTTC.

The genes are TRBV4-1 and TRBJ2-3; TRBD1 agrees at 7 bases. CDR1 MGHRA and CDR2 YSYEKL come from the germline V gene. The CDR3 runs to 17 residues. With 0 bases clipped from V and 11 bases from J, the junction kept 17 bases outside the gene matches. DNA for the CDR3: TGCGCCAGCAGCCAAGATCCCGGGACAGCCAGCACAGAAGGGCAGTATTTT. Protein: CASSQDPGTASTEGQYF.

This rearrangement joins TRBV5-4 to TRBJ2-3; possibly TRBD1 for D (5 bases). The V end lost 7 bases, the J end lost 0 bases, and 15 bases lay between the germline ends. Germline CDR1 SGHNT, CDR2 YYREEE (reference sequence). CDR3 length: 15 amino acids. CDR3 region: CASATVPASTDTQYF. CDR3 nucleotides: TGTGCCAGCGCGACAGTTCCTGCTAGCACAGATACGCAGTATTTT.

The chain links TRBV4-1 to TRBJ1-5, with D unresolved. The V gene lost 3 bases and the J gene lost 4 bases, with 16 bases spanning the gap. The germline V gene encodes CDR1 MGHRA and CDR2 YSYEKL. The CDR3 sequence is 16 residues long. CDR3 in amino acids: CASSHPARGGNQPQHF. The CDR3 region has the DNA TGCGCCAGCAGCCACCCGGCCCGGGGTGGGAATCAGCCCCAGCATTTT.

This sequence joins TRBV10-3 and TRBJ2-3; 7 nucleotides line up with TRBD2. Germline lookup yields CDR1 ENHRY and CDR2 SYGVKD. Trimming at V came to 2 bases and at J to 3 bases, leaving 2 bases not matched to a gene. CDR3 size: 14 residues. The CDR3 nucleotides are TGTGCCATCAGTGAGAAGGGAGGGACAGATACGCAGTATTTT. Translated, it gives CAISEKGGTDTQYF.

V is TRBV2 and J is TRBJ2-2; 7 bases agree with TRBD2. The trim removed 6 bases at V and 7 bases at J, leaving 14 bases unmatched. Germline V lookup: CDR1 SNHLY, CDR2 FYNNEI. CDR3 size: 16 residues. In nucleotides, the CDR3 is TGTGCCAGCAGGGACATGGGGGGAGGGCCAATCGGGGAGCTGTTTTTT. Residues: CASRDMGGGPIGELFF.

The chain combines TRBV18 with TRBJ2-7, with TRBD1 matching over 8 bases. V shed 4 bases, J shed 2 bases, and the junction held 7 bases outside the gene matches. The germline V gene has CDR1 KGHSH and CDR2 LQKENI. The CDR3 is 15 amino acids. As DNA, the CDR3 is TGTGCCAGCTCACAGGACAGGGTTGCCCCCTACGAGCAGTACTTC. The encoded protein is CASSQDRVAPYEQYF.

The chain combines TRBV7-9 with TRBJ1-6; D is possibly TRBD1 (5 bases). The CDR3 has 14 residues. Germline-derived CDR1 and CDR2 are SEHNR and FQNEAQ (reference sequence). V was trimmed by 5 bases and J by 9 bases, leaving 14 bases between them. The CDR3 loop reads CASSAGGGASPLHF. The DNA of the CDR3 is TGTGCCAGCAGCGCCGGGGGTGGGGCTTCACCCCTCCACTTT.

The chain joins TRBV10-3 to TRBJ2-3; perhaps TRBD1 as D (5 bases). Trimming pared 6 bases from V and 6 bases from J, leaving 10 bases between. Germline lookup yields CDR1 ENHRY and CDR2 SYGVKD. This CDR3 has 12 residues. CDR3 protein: CAIRQGTDTQYF. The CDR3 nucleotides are TGTGCCATCAGGCAGGGTACGGATACGCAGTATTTT.

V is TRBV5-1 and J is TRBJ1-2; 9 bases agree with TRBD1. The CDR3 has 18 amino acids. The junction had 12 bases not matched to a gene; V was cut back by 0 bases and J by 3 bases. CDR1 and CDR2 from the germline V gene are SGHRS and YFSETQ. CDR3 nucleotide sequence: TGCGCCAGCAGCTTGGGAATTGGGACAGGGCTGGGTCACTATGGCTACACCTTC. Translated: CASSLGIGTGLGHYGYTF.

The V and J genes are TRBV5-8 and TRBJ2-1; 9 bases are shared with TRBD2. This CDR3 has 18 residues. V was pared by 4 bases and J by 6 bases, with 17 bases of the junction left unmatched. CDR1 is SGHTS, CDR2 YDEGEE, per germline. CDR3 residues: CASSPSGGKGLALNEQFF. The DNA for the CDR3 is TGTGCCAGCAGCCCATCGGGGGGGAAGGGACTAGCTCTCAATGAGCAGTTCTTC.

CDR3 protein: CASSSTRDTLYTF. In DNA, the CDR3 is TGTGCCAGCAGCTCAACCCGGGACACTCTTTACACCTTC. The rearrangement uses TRBV13 and TRBJ1-2; D may be TRBD1 (6 bases). This CDR3 contains 13 residues. V was pared by 4 bases and J by 11 bases, with 17 bases between. From germline, CDR1 is PRHDT and CDR2 FYEKMQ (reference sequence).

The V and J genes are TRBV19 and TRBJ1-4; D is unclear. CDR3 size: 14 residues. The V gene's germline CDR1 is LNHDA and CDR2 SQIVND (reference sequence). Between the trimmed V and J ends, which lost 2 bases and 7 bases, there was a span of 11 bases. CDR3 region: CASSISQSSEKLFF. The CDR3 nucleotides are TGTGCCAGTAGTATATCCCAGTCTAGTGAAAAACTGTTTTTT. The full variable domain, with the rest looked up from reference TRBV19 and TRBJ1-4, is DGGITQSPKYLFRKEGQNVTLSCEQNLNHDAMYWYRQDPGQGLRLIYYSQIVNDFQKGDIAEGYSVSREKKESFPLTVTSAQKNPTAFYLCASSISQSSEKLFFGSGTQLSVL.

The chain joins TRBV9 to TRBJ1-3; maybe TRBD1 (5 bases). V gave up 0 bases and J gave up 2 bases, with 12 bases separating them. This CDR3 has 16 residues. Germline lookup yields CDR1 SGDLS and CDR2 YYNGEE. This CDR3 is CASSVGQGTTGNTIYF. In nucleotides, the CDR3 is TGTGCCAGCAGCGTAGGTCAGGGAACAACTGGAAACACCATATATTTT.